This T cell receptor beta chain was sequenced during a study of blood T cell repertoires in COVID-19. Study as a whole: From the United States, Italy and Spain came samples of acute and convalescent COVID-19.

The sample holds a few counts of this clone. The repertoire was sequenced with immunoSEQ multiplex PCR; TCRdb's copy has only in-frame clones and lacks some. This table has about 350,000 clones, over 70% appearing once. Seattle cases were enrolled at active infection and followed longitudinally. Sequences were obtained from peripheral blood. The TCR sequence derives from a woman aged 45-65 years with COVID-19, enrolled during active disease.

As DNA, the CDR3 is TGTGCCAGCGGACCCCGCCGGGACAGAGCCTACGAGCAGTACTTC. This codes for CASGPRRDRAYEQYF. V gene TRBV6-5 combines with J gene TRBJ2-7, with 7 nucleotides matching TRBD1. The CDR3 is 15 residues long. The germline CDR1 and CDR2 sequences are MNHEY and SVGAGI. V lost 8 bases, J lost 2 bases, and 12 bases stayed unmatched.